The following is a T cell receptor (beta chain) sequence with its context. The antigen is undetermined. This specimen comes from a study of PD-1 blockade in classical Hodgkin lymphoma. On the study more broadly: Every 2 weeks, patients got 3 mg/kg intravenous nivolumab. Study-wide findings and caveats: Before treatment, TCR diversity in newly diagnosed patients was reportedly lower than in healthy donors. Newly diagnosed and completely responding patients shared comparable baseline diversity. Why repertoires differed is undefined; disease activity or prior therapy possibly contributed.

Sequencing used immunoSEQ multiplex PCR; TCRdb keeps in-frame clones, though not all of them. The data show nearly 20,000 clones, over 75% seen once. Germline V gene lookup returns CDR1 PRHDT and CDR2 FYEKMQ (reference sequence). Trimming removed 3 bases from V and 2 bases from J, with 4 bases in between. This CDR3 has 13 amino acids. Time point: cycle 4 day 1 (C4D1), after 6 weeks of nivolumab. Relapse after autologous stem cell transplantation occurred in every patient, and brentuximab vedotin exposure varied. The sample here was peripheral blood mononuclear cells (PBMCs), taken before the fourth cycle of nivolumab. The V and J genes are TRBV13 and TRBJ2-2, with unresolved D. This clonotype was sampled from a human donor with classical Hodgkin lymphoma. CDR3: CASSLGNTGELFF. The CDR3 nucleotides are TGTGCCAGCAGCTTGGGAAACACCGGGGAGCTGTTTTTT.